This T cell receptor (beta chain) originates from a study of blood T cell repertoires in COVID-19. Germline V lookup: CDR1 SQVTM, CDR2 ANQGSEA. V dropped 8 bases and J dropped 4 bases, with 20 bases sitting between them. The CDR3 contains 14 residues. Method: immunoSEQ multiplex PCR; TCRdb's copy keeps in-frame clones and lacks some. The top ten clones hold 2% to 2.5% of a sample with some 380,000 clones, around 90% of them seen once. The genes are TRBV29-1 and TRBJ2-5; a weak D match, TRBD1 (6 bases). Sequencing was performed on PBMCs or T cells enriched from blood (not recorded which). The source is a woman aged 40 to 55 with acute COVID-19. CDR3 bases: TGCAGCCTGAGAGTAACAGGGTCACGAGAGACCCAGTACTTC. This encodes CSLRVTGSRETQYF. The full variable domain, rest sourced from reference TRBV29-1 and TRBJ2-5, is SAVISQKPSRDICQRGTSLTIQCQVDSQVTMMFWYRQQPGQSLTLIATANQGSEATYESGFVIDKFPISRPNLTFSTLTVSNMSPEDSSIYLCSLRVTGSRETQYFGPGTRLLVL.